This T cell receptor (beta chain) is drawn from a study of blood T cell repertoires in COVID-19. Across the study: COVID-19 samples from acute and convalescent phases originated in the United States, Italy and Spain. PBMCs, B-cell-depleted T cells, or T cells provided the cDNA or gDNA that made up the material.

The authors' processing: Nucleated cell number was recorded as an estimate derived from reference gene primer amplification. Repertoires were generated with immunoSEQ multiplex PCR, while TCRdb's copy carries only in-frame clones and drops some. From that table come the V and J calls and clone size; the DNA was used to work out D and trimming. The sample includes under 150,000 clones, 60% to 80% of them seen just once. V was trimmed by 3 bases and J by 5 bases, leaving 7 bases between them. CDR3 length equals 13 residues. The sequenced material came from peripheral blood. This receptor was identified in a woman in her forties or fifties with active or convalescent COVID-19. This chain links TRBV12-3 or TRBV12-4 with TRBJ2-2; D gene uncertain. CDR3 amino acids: CASSFSLTGELFF. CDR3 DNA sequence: TGTGCCAGCAGTTTTTCTTTAACCGGGGAGCTGTTTTTT.